One T cell receptor beta chain is described in this entry. What it binds is unknown. This record belongs to a study of cytomegalovirus exposure and HLA in healthy donors. These donors were members of the approximately 110-subject validation cohort, a group separate from the roughly 670-subject first cohort. Profiled with immunoSEQ multiplex PCR; TCRdb holds only in-frame clones, not every one. The data hold 150,000 or so clones, with approximately 87% observed a single time. Germline assignment: CDR1 MNHNS and CDR2 SASEGT. The CDR3 has 15 amino acids. Trimming took off 0 bases at V and 1 base at J, with 8 bases between the two ends. Broader study findings: Associated with cytomegalovirus, according to the listing, were 150 to 200 TCR beta chains.

J is TRBJ2-3 and V is TRBV6-1; D is perhaps TRBD2 (5 bases). The sequencing input was PBMCs. The clonotype comes from a woman aged 25 to 45 in good health and CMV-seronegative. The CDR3 coding sequence is TGTGCCAGCAGTGAAGCGTGGACTGGCACAGATACGCAGTATTTT. Its translation: CASSEAWTGTDTQYF.